The next 15 T cell receptor beta chains were all read from a single sample in a study of T cells after yellow fever vaccination (dated by TCRdb to about 2019). Taken with the paper, the label for treatment or condition translates to: live attenuated yellow fever vaccine strain. Library construction relied on 5' RACE. TCRdb names Illumina HiSeq 2500 as the instrument used. In-frame beta chains were kept once TCRdb had trimmed the public reads at Q25 with fastp and called clones with MiXCR. Each record represents a unique CDR3 protein, reported with the most common genes and DNA among its rows. This sample is represented by about 240,000 distinct CDR3 sequences; 6% to 7.5% of them were singletons. About 0.85% of the sample lies in the top ten. Material: CD4+ T cells sorted from PBMCs, obtained 15 days after the yellow fever booster vaccination. The receptors were sampled from a man aged 25-40 years who received the YFV17D yellow fever vaccine.

In its sample, this clonotype was seen a few times. The chain recombines TRBV5-1 with TRBJ2-1, with TRBD2 matching over 12 bases. Trimming took 5 bases from V and 0 from J; bases not matched to a gene: 3. Per germline, CDR1 SGHRS and CDR2 YFSETQ. This CDR3 contains 16 residues. CDR3 nucleotide sequence: TGCGCCAGCAGAGGACTAGCGGGAAGCTCCTACAATGAGCAGTTCTTC. Translated: CASRGLAGSSYNEQFF.

This clonotype was counted many times. The DNA for the CDR3 is TGCGCCAGCAGCGTATCAGGGACAGATACGCAGTATTTT. Its translation is CASSVSGTDTQYF. This chain joins TRBV5-1 and TRBJ2-3, with D possibly matching TRBD1 (5 bases). The ends were cut back, 4 bases at V and 3 bases at J, with 9 bases in the middle. CDR1 SGHRS and CDR2 YFSETQ come from the germline V gene. The CDR3 is made up of 13 amino acids.

The chain employs TRBV28 and TRBJ2-3; possible D gene TRBD1, 6 bases. With 5 bases removed from V and 5 bases from J, the gap between germline ends came to 14 bases. From germline, CDR1 is MDHEN and CDR2 SYDVKM. The CDR3 spans 14 residues. The CDR3 region has the DNA TGTGCCAGCAGTGAAGGGGGATGGGGAGATACGCAGTATTTT. It codes for CASSEGGWGDTQYF.

The sample holds a few counts of this clonotype. The chain combines TRBV19 with TRBJ2-7; 7 nucleotides line up with TRBD2. V dropped 4 bases and J dropped 0; count of bases not matched to a gene: 6. The CDR3 contains 15 residues. Germline loops: CDR1 LNHDA, CDR2 SQIVND (reference sequence). CDR3 DNA: TGTGCCAGTAGTAAGGGGCTAGCGGTCTCCTACGAGCAGTACTTC. Its protein product is CASSKGLAVSYEQYF. The full variable domain, its missing parts supplied by reference TRBV19 and TRBJ2-7, is DGGITQSPKYLFRKEGQNVTLSCEQNLNHDAMYWYRQDPGQGLRLIYYSQIVNDFQKGDIAEGYSVSREKKESFPLTVTSAQKNPTAFYLCASSKGLAVSYEQYFGPGTRLTVT.

In this sample, this clonotype turned up a few times. CDR3 bases: TGTGCCAGCAGCCCGGGGGGTAGCGTCGAGACCCAGTACTTC. Protein: CASSPGGSVETQYF. J is TRBJ2-5 and V is TRBV11-2; TRBD2 matches at 7 bases. V dropped 5 bases and J dropped 5; count of bases not matched to a gene: 8. Germline V gene sequence: CDR1 SGHAT, CDR2 FQNNGV. CDR3 length: 14 residues. The whole variable domain, filled in from reference TRBV11-2 and TRBJ2-5, reads EAGVAQSPRYKIIEKRQSVAFWCNPISGHATLYWYQQILGQGPKLLIQFQNNGVVDDSQLPKDRFSAERLKGVDSTLKIQPAKLEDSAVYLCASSPGGSVETQYFGPGTRLLVL.

This clonotype was detected ten times or more. The rearrangement joins TRBV7-3 to TRBJ2-7; D uncertain. Germline-derived CDR1 and CDR2 are SGHTA and FQGTGA. Trimming pared 1 base from V and 6 bases from J, leaving 16 bases between. The CDR3 contains 15 residues. CDR3 nucleotides: TGTGCCAGCAGCTTAAGCGCGGTCAGGAGCTCCGAGCAGTACTTC. Protein sequence: CASSLSAVRSSEQYF.

Only a few counts were recorded for this clonotype. CDR3: CASSLNKGAQETQYF. CDR3 coding DNA: TGTGCCAGCAGCCTAAATAAGGGGGCTCAAGAGACCCAGTACTTC. This rearrangement joins TRBV5-4 to TRBJ2-5, with TRBD1 matching 7 bases. Germline CDR1 and CDR2: SGHNT and YYREEE (reference sequence). V dropped 4 bases and J dropped 2; count of bases not matched to a gene: 8. CDR3 length equals 15 residues.

This clonotype was detected only a few times. This chain uses TRBV6-5 with TRBJ2-5; D is unclear. Trimming pared 7 bases from V and 7 bases from J, leaving 10 bases between. In germline, CDR1 is MNHEY, CDR2 SVGAGI. The CDR3 is 11 amino acids. The CDR3: CASINGRTQYF. CDR3 coding DNA: TGTGCCAGCATCAACGGTAGGACCCAGTACTTC.

This clonotype came up many times. V is TRBV7-2 and J is TRBJ2-6; D is unresolved. V shed 5 bases and J shed 1 base, with 15 bases lying between them. The CDR3 contains 17 residues. Germline CDR1 is SGHTA and CDR2 is FQGNSA. CDR3 bases: TGTGCCAGCAGCCCGGGCCCCTCCTGGTCTGGGGCCAACGTCCTGACTTTC. Amino acid sequence: CASSPGPSWSGANVLTF.

This clonotype was picked up a small number of times. This rearrangement joins TRBV5-4 to TRBJ1-4; D perhaps matches TRBD1 (5 bases). Trimming removed 1 base at V and 7 bases at J, with 17 bases between. The CDR3 contains 16 residues. The V gene's germline CDR1 is SGHNT and CDR2 YYREEE (reference sequence). This chain's CDR3 is CASSLSQGFKSEKLFF. The CDR3, as DNA: TGTGCCAGCAGCTTGTCGCAGGGATTTAAAAGTGAAAAACTGTTTTTT.

The rearrangement links TRBV7-8 to TRBJ1-4; tentative D call: TRBD1 (6 bases). The CDR3 loop spans 16 amino acids. Germline lookup yields CDR1 SGHVS and CDR2 FQNEAQ. V lost 1 base to trimming and J lost 8 bases, with 17 bases between them. CDR3 region: CASSLGCQGMWEKLFF. CDR3 sequence (DNA): TGTGCCAGCAGCTTAGGGTGTCAGGGGATGTGGGAAAAACTGTTTTTT.

A few counts support this clonotype. The chain recombines TRBV18 with TRBJ2-5, with D perhaps TRBD2 (6 bases). Germline CDR1 and CDR2: KGHSH and LQKENI. The V end lost 2 bases, the J end lost 5 bases, and 12 bases lay between the germline ends. The CDR3 extends over 14 amino acids. The DNA for the CDR3 is TGTGCCAGCTCACCATGGGAGGCTCAGGAGACCCAGTACTTC. It is translated as CASSPWEAQETQYF.

The chain combines TRBV29-1 with TRBJ2-7; D ambiguous. The V gene lost 6 bases and the J gene lost 3 bases, with 9 bases spanning the gap. The germline V gene encodes CDR1 SQVTM and CDR2 ANQGSEA. This CDR3 is 11 amino acids long. The DNA for the CDR3 is TGCAGCGTCGACGATAACTACGAGCAGTACTTC. Protein product: CSVDDNYEQYF.

This clonotype was counted only a few times. The J gene is TRBJ2-7, the V gene TRBV18, with 10 bases fitting TRBD1. Looked up from germline, CDR1 is KGHSH and CDR2 is LQKENI. The CDR3 has 16 amino acids. V shed 3 bases, J shed 0 bases, and the junction held 5 bases outside the gene matches. In DNA, the CDR3 is TGTGCCAGCTCACCCGGACAGGGGGACCTCTCCTACGAGCAGTACTTC. This translates into CASSPGQGDLSYEQYF.

This clonotype has ten or more counts. The chain links TRBV12-3 or TRBV12-4 to TRBJ2-1, with D possibly TRBD2 on 6 matching bases. V was cut by 6 bases and J by 3 bases, with 18 bases left in between. The length of the CDR3 is 16 residues. The CDR3 nucleotides read TGTGCCAGCAGGGGGGACTTACAAGGGAGCTACAATGAGCAGTTCTTC. This translates into CASRGDLQGSYNEQFF.